In its sample, the clone carrying this T cell receptor beta chain was seen once. The sample originates from a study of technical replicates of blood from a handful of donors. The V and J ends lost 5 bases and 5 bases, in that order; junction bases with no gene match: 5. CDR3 length: 14 residues. Germline CDR1 SGHTA, CDR2 FQGNSA. The protocol was immunoSEQ multiplex PCR, while the TCRdb copy is restricted to in-frame clones and leaves out a portion. The sample includes approximately 99,000 clones, around 96% seen only once; the top ten take about 0.36%. This clonotype was obtained from a human donor in good health. The sequenced sample was T cells isolated from PBMCs. The chain recombines TRBV7-2 with TRBJ1-4; 7 bases align to TRBD1. In nucleotides, the CDR3 is TGTGCCAGCAGCGCAACAGGGGCAAATGAAAAACTGTTTTTT. Protein: CASSATGANEKLFF.